This TCR beta chain was recorded in a study of shared T cell receptors in the human thymus (dated by TCRdb to about 2021). About the full investigation: The study examined how self-reactive, shared T-cell receptor alpha chains are generated in the human thymus.

The library was made by the immunoSEQ multiplex PCR assay. Sourced from immuneACCESS, this table was stored by TCRdb with only in-frame sequences that have V and J called. A share of the clones is absent; for the studies checked, an unresolved V gene accounts for under half, and the remainder has no known explanation. In this sample the table shows under 450,000 clones, 85% to 95% of which occur a single time. About 0.02% of the sample goes to the ten largest clones. Worth noting for this clone: This receptor's antigen is unknown. No qualities accompany the bases; no much larger clone lies one base away.

This clonotype was obtained from a human donor. The material sequenced was thymocytes.

The sequence in DNA is TGTGCCAGCAGTGATTCACAGACTAGCGGGAGGGTGAATGAGCAGTTCTTC. This codes for CASSDSQTSGRVNEQFF. The sequence is built from TRBV6-4 and TRBJ2-1, with 14 middle bases fitting TRBD2. The CDR3 goes from the cysteine to the phenylalanine over 17 residues. The retained sequence is limited to the CDR3, 51 bases, with the frame set at the first base. V is pruned by 3 bases and J by 7 bases, leaving 8 bases of the junction without a gene match. The germline V gene provides CDR1 MRHNA and CDR2 SNTAGT.